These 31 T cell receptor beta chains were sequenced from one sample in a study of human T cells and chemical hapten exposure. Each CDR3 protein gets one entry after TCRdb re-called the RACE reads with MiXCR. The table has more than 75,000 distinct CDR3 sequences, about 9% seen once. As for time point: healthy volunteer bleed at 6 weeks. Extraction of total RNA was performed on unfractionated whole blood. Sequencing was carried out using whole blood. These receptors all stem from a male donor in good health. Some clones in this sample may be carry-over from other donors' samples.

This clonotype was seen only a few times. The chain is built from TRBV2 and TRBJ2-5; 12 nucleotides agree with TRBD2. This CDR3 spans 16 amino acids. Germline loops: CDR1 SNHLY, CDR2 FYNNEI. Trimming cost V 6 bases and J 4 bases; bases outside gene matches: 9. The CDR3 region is CASRPRPGLAGETQYF. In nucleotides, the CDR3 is TGTGCCAGCAGACCCAGACCGGGACTAGCGGGAGAGACCCAGTACTTC.

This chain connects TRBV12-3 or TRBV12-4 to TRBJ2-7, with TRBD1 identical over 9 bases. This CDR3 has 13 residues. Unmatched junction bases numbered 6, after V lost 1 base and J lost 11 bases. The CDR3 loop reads CASSLDPRDREYF. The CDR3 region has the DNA TGTGCCAGCAGTTTAGATCCCAGGGACAGGGAGTACTTC.

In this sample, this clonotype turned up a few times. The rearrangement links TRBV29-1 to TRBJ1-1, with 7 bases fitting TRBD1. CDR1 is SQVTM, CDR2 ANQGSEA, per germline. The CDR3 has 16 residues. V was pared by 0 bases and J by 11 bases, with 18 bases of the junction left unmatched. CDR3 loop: CSVEEASRGVQDRAFF. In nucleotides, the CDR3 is TGCAGCGTTGAAGAGGCGAGCAGGGGGGTACAAGATAGGGCTTTCTTT.

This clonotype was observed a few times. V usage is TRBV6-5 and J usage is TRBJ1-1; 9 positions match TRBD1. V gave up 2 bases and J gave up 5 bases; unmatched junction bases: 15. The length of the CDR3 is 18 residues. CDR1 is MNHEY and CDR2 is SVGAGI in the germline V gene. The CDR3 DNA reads TGTGCCAGCAGTTACATATCATGGGGGACAGGGATACTTACTGAAGCTTTCTTT. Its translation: CASSYISWGTGILTEAFF.

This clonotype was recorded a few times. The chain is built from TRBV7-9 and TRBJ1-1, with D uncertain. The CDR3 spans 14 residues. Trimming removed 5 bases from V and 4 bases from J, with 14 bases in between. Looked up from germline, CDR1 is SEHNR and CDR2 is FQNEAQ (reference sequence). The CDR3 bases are TGTGCCAGCAGCCCGGGATCCCTGGGCACTGAAGCTTTCTTT. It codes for CASSPGSLGTEAFF.

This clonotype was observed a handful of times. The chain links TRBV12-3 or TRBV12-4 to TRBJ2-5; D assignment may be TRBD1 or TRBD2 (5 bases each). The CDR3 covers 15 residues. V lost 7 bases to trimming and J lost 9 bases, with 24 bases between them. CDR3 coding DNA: TGTGCCAGCAAACCAGACCCGGGGAACAGGCGGGCCCAGTACTTC. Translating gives CASKPDPGNRRAQYF.

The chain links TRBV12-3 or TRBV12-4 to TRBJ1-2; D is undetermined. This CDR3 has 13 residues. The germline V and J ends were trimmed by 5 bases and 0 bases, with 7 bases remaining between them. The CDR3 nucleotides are TGTGCCAGCAGTCCCACACCTAACTATGGCTACACCTTC. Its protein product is CASSPTPNYGYTF.

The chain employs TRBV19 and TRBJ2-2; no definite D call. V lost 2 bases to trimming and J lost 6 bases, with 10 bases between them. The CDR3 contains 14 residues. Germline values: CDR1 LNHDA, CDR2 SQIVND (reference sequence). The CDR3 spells CASSIKAAPGELFF. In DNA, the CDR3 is TGTGCCAGTAGTATAAAAGCCGCCCCCGGGGAGCTGTTTTTT. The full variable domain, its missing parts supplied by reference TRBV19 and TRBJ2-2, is DGGITQSPKYLFRKEGQNVTLSCEQNLNHDAMYWYRQDPGQGLRLIYYSQIVNDFQKGDIAEGYSVSREKKESFPLTVTSAQKNPTAFYLCASSIKAAPGELFFGEGSRLTVL.

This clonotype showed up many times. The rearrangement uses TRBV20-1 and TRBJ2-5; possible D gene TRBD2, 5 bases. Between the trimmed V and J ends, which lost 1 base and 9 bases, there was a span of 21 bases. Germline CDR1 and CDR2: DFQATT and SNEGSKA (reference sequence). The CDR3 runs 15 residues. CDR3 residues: CSARVGGLAETAQYF. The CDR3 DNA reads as TGCAGTGCTAGAGTTGGAGGTCTAGCTGAGACGGCCCAGTACTTC.

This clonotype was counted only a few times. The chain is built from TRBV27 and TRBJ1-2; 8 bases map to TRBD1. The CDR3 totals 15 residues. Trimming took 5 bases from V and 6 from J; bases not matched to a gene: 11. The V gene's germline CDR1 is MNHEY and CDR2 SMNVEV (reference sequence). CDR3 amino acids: CASSRDRPKLDGYTF. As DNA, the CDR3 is TGTGCCAGCAGTCGGGACAGGCCTAAACTGGATGGCTACACCTTC.

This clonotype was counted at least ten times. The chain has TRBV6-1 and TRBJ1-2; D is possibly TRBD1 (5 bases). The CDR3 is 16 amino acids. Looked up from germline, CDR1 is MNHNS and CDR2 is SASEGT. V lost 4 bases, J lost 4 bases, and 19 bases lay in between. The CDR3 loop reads CASSVTRRGTLYGYTF. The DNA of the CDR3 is TGTGCCAGCAGTGTTACCCGACGAGGGACCCTCTATGGCTACACCTTC.

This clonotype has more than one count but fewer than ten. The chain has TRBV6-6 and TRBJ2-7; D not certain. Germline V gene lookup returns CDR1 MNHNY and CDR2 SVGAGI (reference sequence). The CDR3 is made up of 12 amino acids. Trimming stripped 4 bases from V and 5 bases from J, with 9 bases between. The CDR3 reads CASSSPQHEQYF. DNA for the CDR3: TGTGCCAGCAGTTCTCCCCAGCACGAGCAGTACTTC.

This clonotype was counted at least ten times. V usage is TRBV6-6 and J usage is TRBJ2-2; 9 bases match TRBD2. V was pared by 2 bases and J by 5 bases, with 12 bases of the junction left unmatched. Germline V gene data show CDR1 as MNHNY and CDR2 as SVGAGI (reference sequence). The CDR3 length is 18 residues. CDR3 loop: CASSYQILAGGRTGELFF. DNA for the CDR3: TGTGCCAGCAGTTACCAGATCCTTGCGGGAGGGCGGACCGGGGAGCTGTTTTTT.

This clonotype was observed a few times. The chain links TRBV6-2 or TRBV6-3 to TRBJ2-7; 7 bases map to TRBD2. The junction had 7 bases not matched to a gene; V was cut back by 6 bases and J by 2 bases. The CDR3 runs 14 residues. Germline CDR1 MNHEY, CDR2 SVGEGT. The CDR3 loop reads CASRSGTTPYEQYF. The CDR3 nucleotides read TGTGCCAGCAGATCCGGGACTACCCCCTACGAGCAGTACTTC.

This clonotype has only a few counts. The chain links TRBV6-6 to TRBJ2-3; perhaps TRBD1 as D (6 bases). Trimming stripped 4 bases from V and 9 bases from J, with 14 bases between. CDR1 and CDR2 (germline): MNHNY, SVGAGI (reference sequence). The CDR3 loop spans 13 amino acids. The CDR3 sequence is CASSSLRGGTQYF. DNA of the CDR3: TGTGCCAGCAGTTCCCTCAGGGGTGGGACGCAGTATTTT.

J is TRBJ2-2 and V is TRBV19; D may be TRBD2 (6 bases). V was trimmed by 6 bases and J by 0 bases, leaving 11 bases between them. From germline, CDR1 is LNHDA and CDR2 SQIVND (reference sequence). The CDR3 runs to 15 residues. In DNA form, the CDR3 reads TGTGCCAGTAGCATTGGGACTTCGAACACCGGGGAGCTGTTTTTT. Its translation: CASSIGTSNTGELFF.

CDR3 in DNA: TGCGCCAGCAGCCCCAAGGACAGCAGCTCTGGGGCCAACGTCCTGACTTTC. This gives the protein CASSPKDSSSGANVLTF. V is TRBV4-3 and J is TRBJ2-6; possibly TRBD1 for D (6 bases). V lost 4 bases and J 0 bases, leaving 13 bases between the germline ends. This CDR3 is 17 amino acids long. Germline CDR1 is LGHNA and CDR2 is YSLEER.

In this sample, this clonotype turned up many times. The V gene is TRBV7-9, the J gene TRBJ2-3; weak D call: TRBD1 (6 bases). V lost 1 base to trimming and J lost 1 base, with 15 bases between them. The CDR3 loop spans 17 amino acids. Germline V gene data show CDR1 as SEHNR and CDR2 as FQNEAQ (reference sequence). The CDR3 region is CASSLDVRGDGTDTQYF. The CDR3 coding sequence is TGTGCCAGCAGCTTAGATGTCAGGGGCGACGGCACAGATACGCAGTATTTT.

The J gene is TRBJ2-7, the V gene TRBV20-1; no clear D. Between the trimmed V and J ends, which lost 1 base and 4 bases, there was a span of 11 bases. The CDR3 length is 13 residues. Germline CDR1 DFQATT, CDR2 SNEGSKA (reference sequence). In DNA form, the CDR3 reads TGCAGTGCTAGAGGTTCAAGGGATTACGAGCAGTACTTC. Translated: CSARGSRDYEQYF.

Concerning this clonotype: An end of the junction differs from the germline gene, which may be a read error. This chain's CDR3 is CASGLRATEYF. The CDR3 bases are TGTGCCAGCGGCTTGAGGGCTACGGAGTACTTC. The V and J genes are TRBV5-5 and TRBJ2-7, with a possible D match to TRBD2 (5 bases). Germline values: CDR1 SGHKS, CDR2 YYEKEE (reference sequence). The CDR3 is 11 residues long.

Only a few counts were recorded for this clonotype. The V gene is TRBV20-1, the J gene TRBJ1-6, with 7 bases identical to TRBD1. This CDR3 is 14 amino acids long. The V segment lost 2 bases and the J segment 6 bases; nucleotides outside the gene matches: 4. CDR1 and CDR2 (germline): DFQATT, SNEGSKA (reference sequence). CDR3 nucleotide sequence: TGCAGTGCTAGACCTGGACAGGTTAATTCACCCCTCCACTTT. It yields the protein CSARPGQVNSPLHF.

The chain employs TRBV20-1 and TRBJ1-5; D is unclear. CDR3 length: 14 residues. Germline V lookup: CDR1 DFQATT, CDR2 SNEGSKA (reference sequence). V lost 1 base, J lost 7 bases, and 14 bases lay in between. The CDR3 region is CSARAKRQNQPQHF. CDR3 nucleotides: TGCAGTGCTAGAGCTAAGAGGCAAAACCAGCCCCAGCATTTT.

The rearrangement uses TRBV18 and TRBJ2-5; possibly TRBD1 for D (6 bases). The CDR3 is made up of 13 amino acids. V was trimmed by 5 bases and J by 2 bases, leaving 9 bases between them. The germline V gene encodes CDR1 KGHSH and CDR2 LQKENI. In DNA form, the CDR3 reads TGTGCCAGCTCAGCGGACAGACAAGAGACCCAGTACTTC. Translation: CASSADRQETQYF.

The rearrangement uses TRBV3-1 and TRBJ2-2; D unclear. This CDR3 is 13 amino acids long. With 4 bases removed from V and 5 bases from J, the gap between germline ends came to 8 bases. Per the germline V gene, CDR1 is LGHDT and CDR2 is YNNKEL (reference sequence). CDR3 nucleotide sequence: TGTGCCAGCAGCCCGGCCGCTACCGGGGAGCTGTTTTTT. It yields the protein CASSPAATGELFF.

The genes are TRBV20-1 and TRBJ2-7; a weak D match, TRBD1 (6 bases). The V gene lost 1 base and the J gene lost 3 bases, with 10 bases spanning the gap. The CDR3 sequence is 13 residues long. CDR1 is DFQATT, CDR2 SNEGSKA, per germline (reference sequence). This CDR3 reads CSARGQANYEQYF. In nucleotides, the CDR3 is TGCAGTGCTAGAGGACAGGCGAACTACGAGCAGTACTTC.

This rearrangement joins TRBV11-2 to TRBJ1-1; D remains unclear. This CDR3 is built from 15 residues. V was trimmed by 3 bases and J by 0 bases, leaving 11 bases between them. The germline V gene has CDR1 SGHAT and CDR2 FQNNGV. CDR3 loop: CASSFGERLNTEAFF. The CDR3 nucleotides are TGTGCCAGCAGCTTTGGGGAGCGCTTGAACACTGAAGCTTTCTTT.

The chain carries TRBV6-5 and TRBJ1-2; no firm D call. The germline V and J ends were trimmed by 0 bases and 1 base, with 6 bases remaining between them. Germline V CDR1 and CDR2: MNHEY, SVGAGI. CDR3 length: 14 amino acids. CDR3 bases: TGTGCCAGCAGTTACTCCACAGTTAACTATGGCTACACCTTC. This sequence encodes CASSYSTVNYGYTF.

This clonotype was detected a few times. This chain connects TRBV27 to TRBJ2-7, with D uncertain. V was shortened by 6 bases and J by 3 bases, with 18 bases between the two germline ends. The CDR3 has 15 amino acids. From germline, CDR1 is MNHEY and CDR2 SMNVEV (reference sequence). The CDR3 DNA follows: TGTGCCAGCAGCAGCCCGAAACGCAAGCGCTACGAGCAGTACTTC. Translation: CASSSPKRKRYEQYF.

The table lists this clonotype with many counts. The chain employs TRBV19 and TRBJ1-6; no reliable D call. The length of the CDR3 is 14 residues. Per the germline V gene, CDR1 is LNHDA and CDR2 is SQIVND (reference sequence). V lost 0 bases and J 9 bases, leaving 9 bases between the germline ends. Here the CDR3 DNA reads TGTGCCAGTAGTATAGAGGGAGCGGGTTCACCCCTCCACTTT. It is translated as CASSIEGAGSPLHF.

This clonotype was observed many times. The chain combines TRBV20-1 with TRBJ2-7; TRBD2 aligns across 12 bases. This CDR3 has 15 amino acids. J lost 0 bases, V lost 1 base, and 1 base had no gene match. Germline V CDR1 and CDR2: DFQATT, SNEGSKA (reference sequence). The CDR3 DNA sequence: TGCAGTGCTAGAGGGACTAGCGGGAACTCCTACGAGCAGTACTTC. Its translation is CSARGTSGNSYEQYF.

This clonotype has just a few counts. CDR3 in amino acids: CASRISGGSNTGELFF. The CDR3 coding sequence is TGTGCCAGCAGAATTTCGGGGGGGAGTAACACCGGGGAGCTGTTTTTT. The chain links TRBV12-3 or TRBV12-4 to TRBJ2-2, with TRBD2 matching over 8 bases. The CDR3 runs 16 residues. V was pared by 6 bases and J by 2 bases, with 8 bases of the junction left unmatched.